These 25 T cell receptor beta chains came from one sample sequenced in a study of shared clonotypes between healthy human individuals. Clones were read by immunoSEQ multiplex PCR, and TCRdb kept only the in-frame ones, dropping some. The sample includes roughly 1 million clones, about 84% seen only once; the top ten take roughly 0.56%. The sequencing sample was made of memory CD4+ T cells from PBMCs. Subset defined: CD45RA-negative fraction. These receptors all stem from a man aged 18 to 29 in good health. Some clones in this sample may be carry-over from other donors' samples.

The chain joins TRBV29-1 to TRBJ2-3; the match to TRBD2 covers 7 bases. Unmatched junction bases numbered 7, after V lost 2 bases and J lost 2 bases. From germline, CDR1 is SQVTM and CDR2 ANQGSEA. The CDR3 is 15 amino acids. CDR3 protein: CSVEKRRESTDTQYF. The CDR3, as DNA: TGCAGCGTTGAAAAAAGGCGGGAGTCCACAGATACGCAGTATTTT.

The rearrangement joins TRBV6-1 to TRBJ1-1; D is unresolved. CDR3 length: 14 amino acids. V was shortened by 4 bases and J by 1 base, with 10 bases between the two germline ends. CDR1 and CDR2 (germline): MNHNS, SASEGT. The CDR3 sequence: CASSAPQANTEAFF. CDR3 bases: TGTGCCAGCAGTGCACCGCAAGCGAACACTGAAGCTTTCTTT.

The V gene is TRBV6-6, the J gene TRBJ1-5; TRBD1 matches at 9 bases. CDR1 and CDR2 (germline): MNHNY, SVGAGI (reference sequence). This CDR3 has 15 amino acids. V was clipped by 6 bases and J by 4 bases; unmatched bases: 7. The CDR3 sequence: CASRPLDRGNQPQHF. The DNA of the CDR3 is TGTGCCAGCAGACCCCTCGACAGGGGGAATCAGCCCCAGCATTTT.

The chain couples TRBV6-5 to TRBJ2-3, with D possibly called TRBD1 or TRBD2 (7 bases each). Germline V gene data show CDR1 as MNHEY and CDR2 as SVGAGI. The CDR3 is 14 residues long. Trimming stripped 6 bases from V and 3 bases from J, with 13 bases between. The CDR3 reads CASRREGATDTQYF. In DNA, the CDR3 is TGTGCCAGCAGAAGGGAGGGGGCGACAGATACGCAGTATTTT.

The rearrangement joins TRBV29-1 to TRBJ1-3; D may be TRBD1 (5 bases). Trimming took off 2 bases at V and 0 bases at J, with 8 bases between the two ends. The germline CDR1 and CDR2 sequences are SQVTM and ANQGSEA. The CDR3 totals 14 residues. The CDR3 DNA reads as TGCAGCGTTGAAAGGGGAACCTCTGGAAACACCATATATTTT. Translation gives CSVERGTSGNTIYF.

This clone was detected only a few times. The same CDR3 also results from other DNA sequences found in this sample. The chain is built from TRBV2 and TRBJ1-2; D call uncertain. Germline-derived CDR1 and CDR2 are SNHLY and FYNNEI. Trimming pared 6 bases from V and 1 base from J, leaving 6 bases between. The length of the CDR3 is 12 residues. In DNA, the CDR3 is TGTGCCAGCAGCGTCGATAACTATGGCTACACCTTC. Its translation: CASSVDNYGYTF.

V is TRBV29-1 and J is TRBJ2-5, with 10 bases matching TRBD1. The assigned J gene may be wrong: the sequence end matches TRBJ2-7 better. Looked up from germline, CDR1 is SQVTM and CDR2 is ANQGSEA. The CDR3 length is 12 residues. CDR3: CSVGQGRYEQYF. The CDR3 nucleotides read TGCAGCGTGGGACAGGGGCGCTACGAGCAGTACTTC.

This clone was picked up many times. This CDR3 is also generated by other DNA sequences in the sample. The chain uses TRBV7-2 and TRBJ1-1; perhaps TRBD1 as D (6 bases). V was shortened by 2 bases and J by 5 bases, with 9 bases between the two germline ends. The CDR3 is made up of 13 amino acids. The germline V gene encodes CDR1 SGHTA and CDR2 FQGNSA. DNA for the CDR3: TGTGCCAGCAGCTTACGTAGGGGGACTGAAGCTTTCTTT. Its translation: CASSLRRGTEAFF.

CDR3 sequence (DNA): TGCGCCAGCAGCCCCTCCTGGACAGGAGATACGCAGTATTTT. The encoded protein is CASSPSWTGDTQYF. The chain is built from TRBV5-1 and TRBJ2-3; TRBD1 agrees at 7 bases. Germline CDR1 is SGHRS and CDR2 is YFSETQ. Trimming at V came to 4 bases and at J to 5 bases, leaving 7 bases not matched to a gene. The CDR3 has 14 amino acids. Together with reference TRBV5-1 and TRBJ2-3, the CDR3 gives the full variable domain: KAGVTQTPRYLIKTRGQQVTLSCSPISGHRSVSWYQQTPGQGLQFLFEYFSETQRNKGNFPGRFSGRQFSNSRSEMNVSTLELGDSALYLCASSPSWTGDTQYFGPGTRLTVL.

The chain carries TRBV2 and TRBJ2-5; D may match TRBD1 or TRBD2 (5 bases each). The CDR3 is made up of 14 amino acids. Germline CDR1 is SNHLY and CDR2 is FYNNEI. V was clipped by 7 bases and J by 0 bases, with 12 bases between them. The CDR3 here is CASTQGPHQETQYF. CDR3 coding DNA: TGTGCCAGCACTCAGGGACCACACCAAGAGACCCAGTACTTC.

This clone appeared a few times. V and J are TRBV29-1 and TRBJ1-1; D uncertain. Trimming cost V 5 bases and J 7 bases, with 11 bases left between them. This CDR3 region has 11 residues. CDR1 is SQVTM, CDR2 ANQGSEA, per germline. The CDR3 region has the DNA TGCAGCGTTTTGTGGCTCAATGAAGCTTTCTTT. Translation: CSVLWLNEAFF.

The V and J genes are TRBV9 and TRBJ1-2; possibly TRBD1 for D (6 bases). V lost 0 bases, J lost 2 bases, and 17 bases lay in between. Germline V gene lookup returns CDR1 SGDLS and CDR2 YYNGEE. This CDR3 has 17 amino acids. The CDR3 DNA sequence: TGTGCCAGCAGCGTAGCTACAACATGGGACAAGAACTATGGCTACACCTTC. This translates into CASSVATTWDKNYGYTF.

There are many counts of this clone. The chain couples TRBV27 to TRBJ2-1, with 8 bases matching TRBD1. The CDR3 consists of 16 residues. Germline-derived CDR1 and CDR2 are MNHEY and SMNVEV (reference sequence). With V trimmed by 6 bases and J by 5 bases, 12 bases remained unmatched. CDR3 DNA: TGTGCCAGCAGAAGGACAGGGTTAGTGGGGAACAATGAGCAGTTCTTC. Translation gives CASRRTGLVGNNEQFF.

The chain links TRBV7-2 to TRBJ2-2; either TRBD1 or TRBD2 may fit D (5 bases each). Trimming took 5 bases from V and 5 from J, leaving 15 bases between them. This CDR3 has 15 residues. Germline CDR1 reads SGHTA; CDR2 reads FQGNSA. The CDR3 region is CASSLTGARTGELFF. In nucleotides, the CDR3 is TGTGCCAGCAGCCTCACCGGGGCGAGAACCGGGGAGCTGTTTTTT.

The V call is TRBV10-3, the J call TRBJ2-7, with no clear D. The CDR3 length is 12 residues. Germline loops: CDR1 ENHRY, CDR2 SYGVKD. Trimming cost V 10 bases and J 6 bases, with 16 bases left between them. The CDR3 DNA sequence: TGTGCCACCGGCCCGGCAGCGCTCGAGCAGTACTTC. The encoded protein is CATGPAALEQYF.

The chain employs TRBV7-3 and TRBJ1-4; D call uncertain. The CDR3 runs to 16 residues. Germline CDR1 and CDR2: SGHTA and FQGTGA. Trimming shortened V by 0 bases and J by 5 bases, and 13 bases separated the two germline ends. CDR3 in amino acids: CASSLTYVPDNEKLFF. The DNA for the CDR3 is TGTGCCAGCAGCTTAACATACGTTCCGGACAATGAAAAACTGTTTTTT.

This clone was recorded a few times. This sequence joins TRBV10-3 and TRBJ2-5; 7 positions match TRBD1. The CDR3 spans 14 residues. Per germline, CDR1 ENHRY and CDR2 SYGVKD. V lost 6 bases, J lost 2 bases, and 6 bases stayed unmatched. CDR3 protein: CAIRGDSGQETQYF. The CDR3 nucleotides read TGTGCCATCAGGGGGGACAGTGGGCAAGAGACCCAGTACTTC.

As for this clone: The sample holds other DNA sequences that translate to the same CDR3. The chain recombines TRBV5-6 with TRBJ2-7, with D perhaps given as TRBD1 or TRBD2 (5 bases each). Germline CDR1 reads SGHDT; CDR2 reads YYEEEE. Deletions cut 2 bases from V and 4 bases from J, with 10 bases between. The length of the CDR3 is 13 residues. The CDR3 coding sequence is TGTGCCAGCAGCTTATGGGGGAGTTACGAGCAGTACTTC. This codes for CASSLWGSYEQYF.

The chain employs TRBV27 and TRBJ1-1; D may be TRBD1 (5 bases). CDR1 is MNHEY, CDR2 SMNVEV, per germline (reference sequence). This CDR3 has 16 residues. V dropped 5 bases and J dropped 2 bases, with 18 bases sitting between them. The CDR3 region is CASSAARGRRNTEAFF. CDR3 in DNA: TGTGCCAGCAGTGCCGCCCGGGGCAGGAGAAACACTGAAGCTTTCTTT.

CDR3: CSVGGVDAEAFF. The CDR3 DNA follows: TGCAGCGTCGGTGGGGTGGACGCTGAAGCTTTCTTT. The rearrangement joins TRBV29-1 to TRBJ1-1, with no clear D. Trimming removed 6 bases at V and 6 bases at J, with 14 bases between. The germline V gene has CDR1 SQVTM and CDR2 ANQGSEA. The length of the CDR3 is 12 residues. Variable domain in full (rest from reference TRBV29-1 and TRBJ1-1): SAVISQKPSRDICQRGTSLTIQCQVDSQVTMMFWYRQQPGQSLTLIATANQGSEATYESGFVIDKFPISRPNLTFSTLTVSNMSPEDSSIYLCSVGGVDAEAFFGQGTRLTVV.

Only one count was recorded for this clone. The rearrangement joins TRBV2 to TRBJ2-2, with 8 bases matching TRBD2. This CDR3 has 14 residues. The junction had 7 bases not matched to a gene; V was cut back by 6 bases and J by 7 bases. CDR1 is SNHLY and CDR2 is FYNNEI in the germline V gene. The CDR3 DNA reads TGTGCCAGCAGCACGACTAGCGAACACGGGGAGCTGTTTTTT. The encoded protein is CASSTTSEHGELFF.

The chain employs TRBV19 and TRBJ1-5; 7 nucleotides match TRBD1. Trimming at V came to 5 bases and at J to 2 bases, leaving 12 bases not matched to a gene. Germline values: CDR1 LNHDA, CDR2 SQIVND (reference sequence). CDR3 length: 17 amino acids. The CDR3 sequence: CASSARTGSSGNQPQHF. CDR3 nucleotide sequence: TGTGCCAGTAGTGCACGGACAGGCTCTAGTGGCAATCAGCCCCAGCATTTT.

Concerning this clone itself: Other nucleotide sequences from this sample produce the same CDR3. DNA of the CDR3: TGTGCCAGCAGCGTAGGCTCGTACAATGAGCAGTTCTTC. Translated, it gives CASSVGSYNEQFF. V usage is TRBV9 and J usage is TRBJ2-1; no reliable D call. Trimming stripped 0 bases from V and 4 bases from J, with 5 bases between. Germline V CDR1 and CDR2: SGDLS, YYNGEE. This CDR3 region has 13 residues.

The J gene is TRBJ2-1, the V gene TRBV9, with D perhaps TRBD2 (5 bases). Looked up from germline, CDR1 is SGDLS and CDR2 is YYNGEE. The CDR3 covers 14 residues. V was pared by 4 bases and J by 9 bases, with 17 bases between. The CDR3, as DNA: TGTGCCAGCAGCCGACAAGTGGGAGATGGTGAGCAGTTCTTC. Translated, it gives CASSRQVGDGEQFF.

The V and J genes are TRBV2 and TRBJ2-7; D perhaps matches TRBD1 (6 bases). V shed 5 bases and J shed 8 bases, with 10 bases lying between them. The V gene's germline CDR1 is SNHLY and CDR2 FYNNEI. The CDR3 is made up of 11 amino acids. This chain's CDR3 is CASSTTGQQYF. In DNA form, the CDR3 reads TGTGCCAGCAGTACGACAGGCCAGCAGTACTTC.